These T cell receptor beta chains were read from a single sample in a study of blood T cell repertoires in COVID-19. The data were produced by immunoSEQ multiplex PCR, yet TCRdb's version contains in-frame clones alone and is incomplete. The data show around 250,000 clones, around 85% seen once. The sample was peripheral blood. The receptor source for this set is a man aged 55 to 70 with acute or convalescent COVID-19. CDR3s leave out the opening cysteine and the closing phenylalanine or tryptophan. Fields, in order: V gene, J gene, CDR3 protein.

V: TRBV24-1; J: TRBJ2-5; CDR3: ATSDRLGEPGSETQY
V: TRBV30; J: TRBJ2-3; CDR3: AWNLVAGGTDTQY
V: TRBV6-4; J: TRBJ1-1; CDR3: ASSLDTGSDTEAF
V: TRBV9; J: TRBJ1-6; CDR3: ASSVGGWGDNSPLH
V: TRBV4-3; J: TRBJ2-7; CDR3: ASSQDSTSPTYEQY
V: TRBV4-2; J: TRBJ2-1; CDR3: ASERLAGVNEQF
V: TRBV14; J: TRBJ2-3; CDR3: ASNKQGPTQY
V: TRBV4-3; J: TRBJ2-7; CDR3: ASSPLAGAPYEQY
V: TRBV28; J: TRBJ1-1; CDR3: ASSSKQGLNTEAF
V: TRBV6-6; J: TRBJ2-7; CDR3: ASSYRDSSYEQY
V: TRBV6-2/TRBV6-3; J: TRBJ1-4; CDR3: ASSYSLPGGDEKLF
V: TRBV30; J: TRBJ2-3; CDR3: ACRGGTAHLRTDTQY
V: TRBV20-1; J: TRBJ2-3; CDR3: SARRGDTQY
V: TRBV30; J: TRBJ2-3; CDR3: AWSPGTGYTDTQY
V: TRBV19; J: TRBJ1-1; CDR3: ASTRPDRPNTEAF
V: TRBV30; J: TRBJ1-4; CDR3: AWTNNRELWF
V: TRBV4-1; J: TRBJ2-1; CDR3: ASSDRAGGYSDEQF
V: TRBV25-1; J: TRBJ1-2; CDR3: ASSESGQGLWGYT
V: TRBV11-2; J: TRBJ2-2; CDR3: ASSLASAGELF
V: TRBV19; J: TRBJ1-5; CDR3: ASNPGQGASSNQPQH
V: TRBV6-5; J: TRBJ1-2; CDR3: GTGDYGYT
V: TRBV27; J: TRBJ1-2; CDR3: ASSLSPSGYGYT